The 13 T cell receptor beta chains below all came from one sample that was sequenced in a study of T cell responses to AZD1222 COVID-19 vaccine. Libraries were prepared by immunoSEQ multiplex PCR; TCRdb keeps only in-frame clonotypes and omits some of them. The sample lists 75,000 to 85,000 clones, roughly 90% occurring once. Sequencing was performed on peripheral blood, taken on day 0 of AZD1222 vaccination. The receptors shown here come from an adult in good health.

The chain is built from TRBV5-4 and TRBJ2-3; D possibly uses TRBD1 or TRBD2 (6 bases each). Per germline, CDR1 SGHNT and CDR2 YYREEE (reference sequence). The CDR3 length is 16 residues. Between the trimmed V and J ends, which lost 4 bases and 2 bases, there was a span of 17 bases. The CDR3 DNA sequence: TGTGCCAGCAGCGTTATAGGGGGAGGATACACAGATACGCAGTATTTT. Amino acids: CASSVIGGGYTDTQYF.

The rearrangement links TRBV7-2 to TRBJ2-7, with TRBD2 as a possible D gene (5 bases). The CDR3 totals 15 residues. Germline assignment: CDR1 SGHTA and CDR2 FQGNSA. Trimming removed 4 bases from V and 5 bases from J, with 18 bases in between. The CDR3 nucleotides read TGTGCCAGCAGCTCCGCTTTGGGGTCCGGGGACGAGCAGTACTTC. This codes for CASSSALGSGDEQYF.

This clone was recorded once. This sequence joins TRBV4-1 and TRBJ2-5; possibly TRBD1 or TRBD2 for D (5 bases each). Germline V gene data show CDR1 as MGHRA and CDR2 as YSYEKL. This CDR3 comprises 13 residues. The ends were cut back, 0 bases at V and 5 bases at J, with 7 bases in the middle. The CDR3 DNA is TGCGCCAGCAGCCAAGAAGGGGACGAGACCCAGTACTTC. Its translation: CASSQEGDETQYF.

The gene calls are TRBV7-9 and TRBJ1-2; 7 positions agree with TRBD1. The CDR3 has 15 residues. V gave up 5 bases and J gave up 5 bases; unmatched junction bases: 11. In germline, CDR1 is SEHNR, CDR2 FQNEAQ (reference sequence). The DNA of the CDR3 is TGTGCCAGCAGCGCGAGACAGGGAACGCAATATGGCTACACCTTC. Translated: CASSARQGTQYGYTF.

CDR3 loop: CASSGPGPQHF. For the CDR3, the DNA is TGTGCCAGCAGTGGGCCGGGGCCCCAGCATTTT. The gene calls are TRBV25-1 and TRBJ1-5; D ambiguous. The CDR3 is 11 amino acids. Looked up from germline, CDR1 is MGHDK and CDR2 is SYGVNS. The V and J ends lost 4 bases and 9 bases respectively, with 7 bases between them.

This clone was seen more than once but under ten times. The V gene is TRBV3-1 (or the pseudogene TRBV3-2), the J gene TRBJ2-1; no clear D gene. The CDR3 is made up of 12 amino acids. V gave up 4 bases and J gave up 4 bases, with 5 bases separating them. Germline V CDR1 and CDR2: LGHDT, YNNKEL (reference sequence). The chain's CDR3 is CASSPGYNEQFF. CDR3 DNA: TGTGCCAGCAGCCCTGGGTACAATGAGCAGTTCTTC.

This clone appeared once. The V gene is TRBV5-1, the J gene TRBJ1-3; TRBD1 aligns across 8 bases. The CDR3 contains 17 residues. With V trimmed by 3 bases and J by 0 bases, 8 bases remained unmatched. Germline V CDR1 and CDR2: SGHRS, YFSETQ. The CDR3 loop reads CASSWPRQGNSGNTIYF. The CDR3 nucleotides read TGCGCCAGCAGCTGGCCGAGACAGGGGAACTCTGGAAACACCATATATTTT.

J is TRBJ1-1 and V is TRBV21-1; whether TRBD1, the table's D call, matches the DNA was not checked. TRBV21-1 is assigned pseudogene status. The CDR3 consists of 15 residues. The CDR3 region has the DNA TGTGCCAGCAGGTTTCTGGACAGGGGCGACACTGAAGCTTTCTTT. The encoded protein is CASRFLDRGDTEAFF.

This rearrangement joins TRBV7-2 to TRBJ2-2; 15 bases are a match to TRBD2. Per germline, CDR1 SGHTA and CDR2 FQGNSA. Losses at the gene ends were 4 bases for V and 4 bases for J; bases not matched to a gene: 4. The CDR3 consists of 17 residues. DNA for the CDR3: TGTGCCAGCAGCTGGACTAGCGGGAGGGCGGGCACCGGGGAGCTGTTTTTT. Encoded protein: CASSWTSGRAGTGELFF.

The chain has TRBV6-4 and TRBJ1-1; no firm D call. V was trimmed by 3 bases and J by 4 bases, leaving 9 bases between them. CDR1 and CDR2 (germline): MRHNA, SNTAGT. The CDR3 sequence is 13 residues long. CDR3 in DNA: TGTGCCAGCAGTGAGGGGAGCGGCACTGAAGCTTTCTTT. It yields the protein CASSEGSGTEAFF.

CDR3 coding DNA: TGTGCTGGGGCCCGGGGAGGCCCGTATGGCTACACCTTC. Translation: CAGARGGPYGYTF. This chain links TRBV28 with TRBJ1-2, with a weak D call TRBD1 (5 bases). This CDR3 region has 13 residues. The germline V gene has CDR1 MDHEN and CDR2 SYDVKM.

This clone was counted only a few times. The rearrangement uses TRBV7-3 and TRBJ1-2; D unresolved. The CDR3 sequence is 13 residues long. The V gene lost 5 bases and the J gene lost 2 bases, with 9 bases spanning the gap. Germline V gene data show CDR1 as SGHTA and CDR2 as FQGTGA. The CDR3 is CASSPGNNYGYTF. For the CDR3, the DNA is TGTGCCAGCAGCCCCGGGAACAACTATGGCTACACCTTC.

The chain links TRBV12-3 or TRBV12-4 to TRBJ1-1; D remains unclear. Trimming took 4 bases from V and 4 from J, leaving 7 bases between them. The CDR3 contains 12 residues. The CDR3 DNA is TGTGCCAGCAGTTCCAGAAGCACTGAAGCTTTCTTT. Amino acid sequence: CASSSRSTEAFF.